A single sample is the source of the 31 T cell receptor beta chains below, sequenced in a study of blood T cell repertoires in COVID-19 (dated by TCRdb to between 2020 and 2021). The library relied on the immunoSEQ multiplex PCR assay. The table was pulled from immuneACCESS by TCRdb, which kept in-frame rearrangements only. Such tables lose some clones; where checked, under half of the loss comes from unresolved V genes, and the rest has no known cause. The sample has 250,000 to 300,000 clones on record, approximately 90% of them singletons. The leading ten clones occupy 4.6% of the sample. The sequencing input was peripheral blood. The receptor set was obtained from a man aged 40-49 years with acute or convalescent COVID-19.

CDR3: CASSTRQASYNEQFF. As DNA, the CDR3 is TGTGCCAGCAGCACCCGACAGGCTTCCTACAATGAGCAGTTCTTC. The chain joins TRBV7-2 to TRBJ2-1; TRBD1 is a possible D gene (6 bases). CDR3 length: 15 residues. Germline assignment: CDR1 SGHTA and CDR2 FQGNSA. V gave up 5 bases and J gave up 1 base, with 12 bases separating them.

The chain combines TRBV7-9 with TRBJ2-1; 7 nucleotides align to TRBD1. CDR1 is SEHNR and CDR2 is FQNEAQ in the germline V gene (reference sequence). The CDR3 is made up of 12 amino acids. Losses at the gene ends were 5 bases for V and 9 bases for J; bases not matched to a gene: 4. CDR3 coding DNA: TGTGCCAGCAGCATAGGACAGGCTGAGCAGTTCTTC. Its protein product is CASSIGQAEQFF.

As to this clone: Other DNA sequences within the sample encode an identical CDR3. The V and J genes are TRBV7-2 and TRBJ1-6; 11 bases align to TRBD1. This CDR3 has 14 residues. From germline, CDR1 is SGHTA and CDR2 FQGNSA. Germline trimming cut 1 base from V and 10 bases from J; bases unmatched to any gene: 0. CDR3 in DNA: TGTGCCAGCAGCTTAGGGACAGGGGGCTCACCCCTCCACTTT. This codes for CASSLGTGGSPLHF.

This clone was detected once. The chain recombines TRBV24-1 with TRBJ2-1, with TRBD2 matching over 11 bases. CDR3 size: 16 residues. Germline V gene data show CDR1 as KGHDR and CDR2 as SFDVKD. Trimming cost V 4 bases and J 3 bases; bases outside gene matches: 4. The CDR3 DNA is TGTGCCACCAGTGACCGACTAGCGGGGAGCTACAATGAGCAGTTCTTC. Amino acids: CATSDRLAGSYNEQFF.

This clone was seen many times. The chain links TRBV7-9 to TRBJ1-2, with 10 bases that match TRBD1. The germline CDR1 and CDR2 sequences are SEHNR and FQNEAQ (reference sequence). V shed 4 bases and J 5 bases; nucleotides not matched to a gene: 4. The CDR3 consists of 14 residues. CDR3 in DNA: TGTGCCAGCAGCTCCACGGACAGGGGGTATGGCTACACCTTC. As protein: CASSSTDRGYGYTF.

The genes are TRBV5-4 and TRBJ1-2, with D possibly TRBD1 on 6 matching bases. CDR1 is SGHNT and CDR2 is YYREEE in the germline V gene (reference sequence). This CDR3 is 15 amino acids long. V was shortened by 3 bases and J by 5 bases, with 17 bases between the two germline ends. CDR3 DNA: TGTGCCAGCAGCTCCCGGACAGCGAAGGATTATGGCTACACCTTC. Protein: CASSSRTAKDYGYTF.

The rearrangement uses TRBV5-5 and TRBJ2-1; D is undetermined. The V gene lost 0 bases and the J gene lost 10 bases, with 11 bases spanning the gap. The CDR3 covers 13 residues. CDR1 is SGHKS and CDR2 is YYEKEE in the germline V gene (reference sequence). CDR3 in amino acids: CASSLVHLQEQFF. CDR3 nucleotides: TGTGCCAGCAGCTTGGTACATTTGCAGGAGCAGTTCTTC.

This clone was observed a single time. This chain joins TRBV7-9 and TRBJ1-5; the D gene is possibly TRBD1 (6 bases). CDR1 is SEHNR, CDR2 FQNEAQ, per germline (reference sequence). This CDR3 has 15 amino acids. The ends were cut back, 4 bases at V and 3 bases at J, with 13 bases in the middle. The CDR3 is CASSSLDSPNQPQHF. The DNA for the CDR3 is TGTGCCAGCAGCTCCCTGGACAGCCCCAATCAGCCCCAGCATTTT.

The chain has TRBV7-2 and TRBJ2-7; 7 bases line up with TRBD2. Unmatched junction bases numbered 8, after V lost 3 bases and J lost 3 bases. CDR3 length: 15 residues. Looked up from germline, CDR1 is SGHTA and CDR2 is FQGNSA. The CDR3 region is CASSFASGDIYEQYF. CDR3 nucleotides: TGTGCCAGCAGCTTTGCCAGCGGGGATATCTACGAGCAGTACTTC.

The V call is TRBV2, the J call TRBJ2-7, with a tentative D call TRBD1 (5 bases). CDR1 and CDR2 (germline): SNHLY, FYNNEI. This CDR3 has 17 amino acids. The ends were cut back, 0 bases at V and 3 bases at J, with 18 bases in the middle. The CDR3 region is CASSEALLWQGGYEQYF. For the CDR3, the DNA is TGTGCCAGCAGTGAAGCGCTTCTATGGCAGGGCGGCTACGAGCAGTACTTC.

The V and J genes are TRBV18 and TRBJ1-1; D possibly corresponds to TRBD1 (6 bases). The CDR3 loop spans 15 amino acids. In germline, CDR1 is KGHSH, CDR2 LQKENI. The V gene lost 6 bases and the J gene lost 3 bases, with 17 bases spanning the gap. The CDR3 is CASSEMGGADTEAFF. The DNA of the CDR3 is TGTGCCAGCTCGGAGATGGGGGGGGCAGACACTGAAGCTTTCTTT.

This sequence joins TRBV19 and TRBJ1-4; D uncertain. Germline V gene data show CDR1 as LNHDA and CDR2 as SQIVND (reference sequence). V was cut by 7 bases and J by 3 bases, with 15 bases left in between. The CDR3 extends over 15 amino acids. CDR3 nucleotides: TGTGCCAGTACTAACAGAGCCTCAGCTAATGAAAAACTGTTTTTT. Residues: CASTNRASANEKLFF.

V and J are TRBV30 and TRBJ2-2, with D hard to call. The CDR3 totals 14 residues. The V end was cut by 0 bases, the J end by 5 bases, with 10 bases between. Germline-derived CDR1 and CDR2 are GTSNPN and SVGIG (reference sequence). The CDR3 DNA reads TGTGCCTGGAGTGTAAAGTCTAGAACCGGGGAGCTGTTTTTT. It translates to CAWSVKSRTGELFF.

This rearrangement joins TRBV5-6 to TRBJ1-5, with 9 bases aligning to TRBD1. The CDR3 covers 15 residues. V gave up 4 bases and J gave up 6 bases; unmatched junction bases: 8. The germline V gene has CDR1 SGHDT and CDR2 YYEEEE. The CDR3 DNA follows: TGTGCCAGCAGCCCCGGGACAGGGTCGGGTCAGCCCCAGCATTTT. Amino acids: CASSPGTGSGQPQHF.

The chain joins TRBV5-6 to TRBJ1-1, with 9 positions matching TRBD1. J gave up 4 bases and V 3 bases, and 1 base lay outside the gene matches. Germline V gene sequence: CDR1 SGHDT, CDR2 YYEEEE. CDR3 size: 13 residues. The CDR3 is CASSWDRATEAFF. CDR3 bases: TGTGCCAGCAGCTGGGACAGGGCCACTGAAGCTTTCTTT.

This clone was seen a handful of times. The V gene is TRBV7-7, the J gene TRBJ1-4; possibly TRBD1 for D (5 bases). Deletions cut 5 bases from V and 1 base from J, with 8 bases between. CDR3 size: 14 residues. Germline V gene data show CDR1 as SSHAT and CDR2 as FNYEAQ (reference sequence). The DNA for the CDR3 is TGTGCCAGCAGCCCGGGGGGAACTAATGAAAAACTGTTTTTT. Encoded protein: CASSPGGTNEKLFF.

The rearrangement links TRBV19 to TRBJ2-7, with 9 bases lining up with TRBD1. The CDR3 covers 14 residues. The V gene's germline CDR1 is LNHDA and CDR2 SQIVND (reference sequence). With 5 bases clipped from V and 3 bases from J, the junction kept 5 bases outside the gene matches. CDR3 nucleotide sequence: TGTGCCAGTAGTGTACAGGGGGCTTACTACGAGCAGTACTTC. This translates into CASSVQGAYYEQYF.

The rearrangement links TRBV5-8 to TRBJ2-7; 8 bases align to TRBD2. Trimming took 4 bases from V and 3 from J; bases not matched to a gene: 9. The CDR3 runs 15 residues. Germline V CDR1 and CDR2: SGHTS, YDEGEE. CDR3 in amino acids: CASSTSGTSVYEQYF. The CDR3 DNA reads as TGTGCCAGCAGCACCTCCGGGACTAGTGTCTACGAGCAGTACTTC. Full variable domain (missing parts from reference TRBV5-8 and TRBJ2-7): EAGVTQSPTHLIKTRGQQATLRCSPISGHTSVYWYQQALGLGLQFLLWYDEGEERNRGNFPPRFSGRQFPNYSSELNVNALELEDSALYLCASSTSGTSVYEQYFGPGTRLTVT.

CDR3 protein: CASGLGTGELFF. The CDR3 DNA follows: TGTGCTAGCGGGTTAGGCACCGGGGAGCTGTTTTTT. The rearrangement uses TRBV12-5 and TRBJ2-2; no reliable D call. CDR3 length equals 12 residues. CDR1 and CDR2 from the germline V gene are LGHNT and FRNRAP. V lost 9 bases and J lost 4, with 9 bases in between. Based on the CDR3 plus reference TRBV12-5 and TRBJ2-2, the full variable domain is DARVTQTPRHKVTEMGQEVTMRCQPILGHNTVFWYRQTMMQGLELLAYFRNRAPLDDSGMPKDRFSAEMPDATLATLKIQPSEPRDSAVYFCASGLGTGELFFGEGSRLTVL.

DNA of the CDR3: TGCGCCAGCAGCCAATCACAGACTAGGAACACTGAAGCTTTCTTT. Protein: CASSQSQTRNTEAFF. This chain links TRBV5-1 with TRBJ1-1, with D unresolved. V was pared by 4 bases and J by 1 base, with 14 bases between. This CDR3 is 15 amino acids long. Germline CDR1 reads SGHRS; CDR2 reads YFSETQ.

The chain combines TRBV6-1 with TRBJ1-4, with D unresolved. Per the germline V gene, CDR1 is MNHNS and CDR2 is SASEGT. Trimming shortened V by 3 bases and J by 1 base, and 6 bases separated the two germline ends. The CDR3 runs 14 residues. CDR3 in DNA: TGTGCCAGCAGTGATGCGTTAACTAATGAAAAACTGTTTTTT. As protein: CASSDALTNEKLFF.

The chain carries TRBV5-5 and TRBJ1-2, with D uncertain. Trimming stripped 1 base from V and 8 bases from J, with 12 bases between. Germline lookup yields CDR1 SGHKS and CDR2 YYEKEE (reference sequence). The CDR3 has 13 amino acids. The CDR3: CASSLYSPRGYTF. In DNA, the CDR3 is TGTGCCAGCAGCTTGTACAGTCCAAGGGGCTACACCTTC.

The chain employs TRBV3-1 (or the pseudogene TRBV3-2) and TRBJ2-3, with 10 positions matching TRBD2. CDR3 length equals 19 residues. The V gene's germline CDR1 is LGHDT and CDR2 YNNKEL (reference sequence). J gave up 0 bases and V 4 bases, and 13 bases lay outside the gene matches. The DNA of the CDR3 is TGTGCCAGCAGCCTCACCCGGGGTAGCGGGGGGCGTAGCACAGATACGCAGTATTTT. This encodes CASSLTRGSGGRSTDTQYF.

The chain couples TRBV2 to TRBJ2-6, with D possibly matching TRBD1 (6 bases). V lost 6 bases and J 2 bases, leaving 11 bases between the germline ends. The CDR3 consists of 15 residues. CDR1 is SNHLY, CDR2 FYNNEI, per germline. For the CDR3, the DNA is TGTGCCAGCAGGGAAACAGGGACTGGGGCCAACGTCCTGACTTTC. Amino acid sequence: CASRETGTGANVLTF.

This clone was counted once. The chain couples TRBV28 to TRBJ1-6; perhaps TRBD1 as D (6 bases). CDR1 and CDR2 (germline): MDHEN, SYDVKM. V was cut by 6 bases and J by 5 bases, with 14 bases left in between. The CDR3 consists of 15 residues. Here the CDR3 reads CASRTQGLNNSPLHF. CDR3 nucleotide sequence: TGTGCCAGCAGGACGCAGGGGTTAAATAATTCACCCCTCCACTTT.

This sequence joins TRBV5-1 and TRBJ1-4; TRBD1 matches at 9 bases. The germline V gene has CDR1 SGHRS and CDR2 YFSETQ. The J segment lost 5 bases and the V segment lost 7 bases, leaving 3 bases of the junction unmatched. The CDR3 runs to 13 residues. This CDR3 reads CASRTGENEKLFF. The CDR3 bases are TGCGCCAGCCGGACAGGGGAAAATGAAAAACTGTTTTTT.

This sequence joins TRBV5-1 and TRBJ1-2, with a weak D call TRBD1 (6 bases). CDR1 is SGHRS, CDR2 YFSETQ, per germline. V was shortened by 0 bases and J by 6 bases, with 12 bases between the two germline ends. CDR3 length: 14 residues. The CDR3 spells CASSLERPGDGYTF. CDR3 nucleotides: TGCGCCAGCAGCTTGGAAAGGCCAGGGGATGGCTACACCTTC.

The CDR3 protein is CASSLASSYEQYF. The CDR3 bases are TGTGCCAGCAGCTTGGCGTCTAGCTACGAGCAGTACTTC. This rearrangement joins TRBV5-6 to TRBJ2-7, with D hard to call. V shed 0 bases and J shed 3 bases, with 7 bases lying between them. The CDR3 consists of 13 residues. CDR1 SGHDT and CDR2 YYEEEE come from the germline V gene.

The chain uses TRBV19 and TRBJ1-6; D not resolved. Germline V gene sequence: CDR1 LNHDA, CDR2 SQIVND (reference sequence). Trimming cost V 7 bases and J 2 bases, with 15 bases left between them. The CDR3 loop spans 16 amino acids. Here the CDR3 DNA reads TGTGCCAGTACCCCCTCGAGGATGGCCTATAATTCACCCCTCCACTTT. Protein sequence: CASTPSRMAYNSPLHF.

V and J are TRBV5-1 and TRBJ2-2; D call uncertain. Germline assignment: CDR1 SGHRS and CDR2 YFSETQ. CDR3 length: 15 residues. Trimming removed 0 bases at V and 5 bases at J, with 11 bases between. CDR3 protein: CASSLAQVLTGELFF. CDR3 sequence (DNA): TGCGCCAGCAGCTTGGCCCAGGTTCTAACCGGGGAGCTGTTTTTT.

V is TRBV15 and J is TRBJ2-3; D might be TRBD2 (6 bases). The CDR3 is 16 amino acids. V lost 5 bases, J lost 1 base, and 16 bases lay in between. Per the germline V gene, CDR1 is LNHNV and CDR2 is YYDKDF (reference sequence). The CDR3 reads CATSSRGSGGTDTQYF. For the CDR3, the DNA is TGTGCCACCAGCTCCCGTGGTAGCGGAGGCACAGATACGCAGTATTTT.